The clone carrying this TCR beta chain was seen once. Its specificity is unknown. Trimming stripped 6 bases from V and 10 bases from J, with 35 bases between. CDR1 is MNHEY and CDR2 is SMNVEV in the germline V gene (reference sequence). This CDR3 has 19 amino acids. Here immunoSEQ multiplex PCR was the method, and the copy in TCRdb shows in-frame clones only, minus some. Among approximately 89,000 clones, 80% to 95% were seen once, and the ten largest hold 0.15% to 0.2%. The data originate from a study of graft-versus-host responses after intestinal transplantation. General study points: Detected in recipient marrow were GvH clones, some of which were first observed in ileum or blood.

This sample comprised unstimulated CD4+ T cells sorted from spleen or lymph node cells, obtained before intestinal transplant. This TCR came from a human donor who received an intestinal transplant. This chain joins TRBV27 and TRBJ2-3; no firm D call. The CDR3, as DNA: TGTGCCAGCAGACCCGGCCGAAATTATTACACAGATACTCAAGTAGCGCAGTATTTT. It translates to CASRPGRNYYTDTQVAQYF.